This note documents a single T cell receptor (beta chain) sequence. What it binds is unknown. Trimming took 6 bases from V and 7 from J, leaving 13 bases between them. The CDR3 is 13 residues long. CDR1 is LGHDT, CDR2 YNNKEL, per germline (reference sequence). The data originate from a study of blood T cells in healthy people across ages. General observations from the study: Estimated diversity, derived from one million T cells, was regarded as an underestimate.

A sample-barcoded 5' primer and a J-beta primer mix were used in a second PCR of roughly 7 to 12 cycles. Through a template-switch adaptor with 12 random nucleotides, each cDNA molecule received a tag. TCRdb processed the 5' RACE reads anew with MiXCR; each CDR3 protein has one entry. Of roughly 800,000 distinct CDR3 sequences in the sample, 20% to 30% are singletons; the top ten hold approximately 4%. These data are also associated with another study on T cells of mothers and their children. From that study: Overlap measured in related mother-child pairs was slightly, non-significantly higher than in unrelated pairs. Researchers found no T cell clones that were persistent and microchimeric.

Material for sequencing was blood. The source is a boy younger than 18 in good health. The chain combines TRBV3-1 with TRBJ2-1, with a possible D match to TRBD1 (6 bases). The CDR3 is CASSRQVGNEQFF. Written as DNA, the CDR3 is TGTGCCAGCAGTCGACAGGTTGGGAATGAGCAGTTCTTC.